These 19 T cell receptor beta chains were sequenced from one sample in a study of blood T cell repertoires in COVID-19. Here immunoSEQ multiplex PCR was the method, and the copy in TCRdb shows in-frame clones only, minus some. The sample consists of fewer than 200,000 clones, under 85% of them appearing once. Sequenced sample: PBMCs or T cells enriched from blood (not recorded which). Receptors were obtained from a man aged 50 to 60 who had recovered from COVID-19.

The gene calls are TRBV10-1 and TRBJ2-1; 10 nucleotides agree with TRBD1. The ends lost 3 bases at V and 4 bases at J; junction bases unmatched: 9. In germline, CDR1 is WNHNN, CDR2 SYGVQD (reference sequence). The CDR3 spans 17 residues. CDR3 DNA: TGCGCCAGCAGTGATAACCGGGACAGGGGCGCTTACAATGAGCAGTTCTTC. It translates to CASSDNRDRGAYNEQFF.

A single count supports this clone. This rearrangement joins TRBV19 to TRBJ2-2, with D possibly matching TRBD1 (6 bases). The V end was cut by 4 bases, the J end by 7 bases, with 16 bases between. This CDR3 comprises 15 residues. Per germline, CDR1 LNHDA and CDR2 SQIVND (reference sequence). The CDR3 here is CASSNRDTSGGELFF. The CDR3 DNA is TGTGCCAGTAGTAATCGGGACACGTCAGGCGGGGAGCTGTTTTTT.

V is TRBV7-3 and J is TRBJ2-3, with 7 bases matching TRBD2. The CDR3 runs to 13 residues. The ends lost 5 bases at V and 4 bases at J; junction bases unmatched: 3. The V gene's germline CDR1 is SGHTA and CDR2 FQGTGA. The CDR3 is CASSAGLADTQYF. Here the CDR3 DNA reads TGTGCCAGCAGCGCTGGACTAGCAGATACGCAGTATTTT.

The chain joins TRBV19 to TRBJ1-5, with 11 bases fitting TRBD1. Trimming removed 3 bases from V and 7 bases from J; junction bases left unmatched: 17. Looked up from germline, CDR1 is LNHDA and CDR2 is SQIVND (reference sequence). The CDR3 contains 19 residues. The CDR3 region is CASSIPTGTGGGRGQPQHF. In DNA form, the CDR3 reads TGTGCCAGTAGTATCCCCACCGGGACAGGGGGGGGTAGGGGACAGCCCCAGCATTTT.

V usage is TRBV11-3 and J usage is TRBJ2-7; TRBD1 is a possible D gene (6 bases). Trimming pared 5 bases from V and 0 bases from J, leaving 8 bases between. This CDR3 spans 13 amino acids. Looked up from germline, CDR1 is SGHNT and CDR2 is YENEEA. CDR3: CASSLQGSYEQYF. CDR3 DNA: TGTGCCAGCAGCCTACAGGGCTCCTACGAGCAGTACTTC.

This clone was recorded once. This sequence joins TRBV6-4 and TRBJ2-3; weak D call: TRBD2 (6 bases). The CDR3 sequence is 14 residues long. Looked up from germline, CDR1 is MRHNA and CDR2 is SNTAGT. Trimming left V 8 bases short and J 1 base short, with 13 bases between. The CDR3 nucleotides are TGTGCCAGCTCGCGGGACCCGGGCACAGATACGCAGTATTTT. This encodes CASSRDPGTDTQYF.

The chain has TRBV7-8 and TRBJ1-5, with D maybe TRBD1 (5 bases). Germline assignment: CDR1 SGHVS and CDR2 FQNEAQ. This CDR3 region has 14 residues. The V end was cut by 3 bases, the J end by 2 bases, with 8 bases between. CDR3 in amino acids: CASSLLGGNQPQHF. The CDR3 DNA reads TGTGCCAGCAGCTTGCTAGGGGGCAATCAGCCCCAGCATTTT.

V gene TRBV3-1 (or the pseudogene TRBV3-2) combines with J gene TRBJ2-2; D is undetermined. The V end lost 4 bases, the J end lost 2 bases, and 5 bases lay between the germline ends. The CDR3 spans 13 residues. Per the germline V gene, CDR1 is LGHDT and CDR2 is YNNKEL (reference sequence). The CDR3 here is CASSRPNTGELFF. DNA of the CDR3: TGTGCCAGCAGCCGTCCAAACACCGGGGAGCTGTTTTTT.

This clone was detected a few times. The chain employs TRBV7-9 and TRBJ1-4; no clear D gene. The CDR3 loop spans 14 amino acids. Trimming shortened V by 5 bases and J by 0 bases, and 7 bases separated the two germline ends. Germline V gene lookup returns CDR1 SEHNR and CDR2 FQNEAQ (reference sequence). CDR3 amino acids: CASSPQSTNEKLFF. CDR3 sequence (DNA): TGTGCCAGCAGCCCTCAGTCAACTAATGAAAAACTGTTTTTT.

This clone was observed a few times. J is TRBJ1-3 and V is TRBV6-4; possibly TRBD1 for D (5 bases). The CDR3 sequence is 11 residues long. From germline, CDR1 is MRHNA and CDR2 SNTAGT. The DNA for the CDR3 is TGTGCACAACAGGTTTTATGCACCATATATTTT. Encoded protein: CAQQVLCTIYF.

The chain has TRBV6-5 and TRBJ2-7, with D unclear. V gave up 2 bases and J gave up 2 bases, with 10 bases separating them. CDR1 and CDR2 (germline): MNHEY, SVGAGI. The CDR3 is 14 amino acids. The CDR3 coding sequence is TGTGCCAGCAGTTACGGGCAGGCCCCCTACGAGCAGTACTTC. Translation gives CASSYGQAPYEQYF.

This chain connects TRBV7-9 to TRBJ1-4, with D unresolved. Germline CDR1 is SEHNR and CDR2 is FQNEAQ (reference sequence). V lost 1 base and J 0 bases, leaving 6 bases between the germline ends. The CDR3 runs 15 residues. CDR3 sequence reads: CASSLDTTTNEKLFF. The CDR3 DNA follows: TGTGCCAGCAGCTTAGACACAACAACTAATGAAAAACTGTTTTTT.

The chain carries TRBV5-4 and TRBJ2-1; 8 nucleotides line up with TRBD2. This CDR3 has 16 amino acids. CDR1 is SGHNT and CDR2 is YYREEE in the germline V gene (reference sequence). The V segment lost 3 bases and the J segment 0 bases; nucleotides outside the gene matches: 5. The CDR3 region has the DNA TGTGCCAGCAGCTCCGGGGGGGCTGCCTCCTACAATGAGCAGTTCTTC. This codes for CASSSGGAASYNEQFF.

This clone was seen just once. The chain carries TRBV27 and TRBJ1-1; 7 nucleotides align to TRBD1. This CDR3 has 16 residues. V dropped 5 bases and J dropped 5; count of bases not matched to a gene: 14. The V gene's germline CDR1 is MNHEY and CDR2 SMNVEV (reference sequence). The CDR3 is CASSHLSPGGGTEAFF. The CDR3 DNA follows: TGTGCCAGCAGTCACCTCTCCCCAGGGGGTGGGACTGAAGCTTTCTTT.

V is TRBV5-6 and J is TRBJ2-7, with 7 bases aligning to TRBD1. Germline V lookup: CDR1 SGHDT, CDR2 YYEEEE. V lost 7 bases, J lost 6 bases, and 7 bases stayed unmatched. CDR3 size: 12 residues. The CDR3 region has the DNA TGTGCCAGCGGTACTACAGGGGTCGAGCAGTACTTC. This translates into CASGTTGVEQYF.

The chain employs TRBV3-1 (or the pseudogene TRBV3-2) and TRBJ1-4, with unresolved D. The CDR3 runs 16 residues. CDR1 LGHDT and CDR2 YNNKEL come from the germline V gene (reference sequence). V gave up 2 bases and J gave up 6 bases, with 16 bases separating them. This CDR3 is CASSQSPLHAYEKLFF. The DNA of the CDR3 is TGTGCCAGCAGCCAATCCCCCCTCCATGCGTATGAAAAACTGTTTTTT.

The CDR3 reads CASSLINRETEAFF. The CDR3 nucleotides read TGTGCCAGCAGCTTAATTAACAGGGAGACTGAAGCTTTCTTT. The chain has TRBV7-2 and TRBJ1-1; perhaps TRBD1 as D (6 bases). The CDR3 consists of 14 residues. Germline lookup yields CDR1 SGHTA and CDR2 FQGNSA. V was shortened by 2 bases and J by 5 bases, with 12 bases between the two germline ends. The entire variable domain, with the rest obtained from reference TRBV7-2 and TRBJ1-1, is as follows: GAGVSQSPSNKVTEKGKDVELRCDPISGHTALYWYRQSLGQGLEFLIYFQGNSAPDKSGLPSDRFSAERTGGSVSTLTIQRTQQEDSAVYLCASSLINRETEAFFGQGTRLTVV.

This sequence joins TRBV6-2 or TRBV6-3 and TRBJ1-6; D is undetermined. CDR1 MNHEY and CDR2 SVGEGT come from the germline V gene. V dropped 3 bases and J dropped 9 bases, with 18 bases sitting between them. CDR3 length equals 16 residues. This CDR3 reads CASSYAAGPGSSPLHF. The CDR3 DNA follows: TGTGCCAGCAGTTATGCAGCAGGTCCGGGGAGTTCACCCCTCCACTTT.

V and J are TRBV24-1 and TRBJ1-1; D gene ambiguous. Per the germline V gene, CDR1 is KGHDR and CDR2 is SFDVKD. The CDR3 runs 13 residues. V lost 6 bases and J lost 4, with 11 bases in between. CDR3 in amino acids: CATSSTIGTEAFF. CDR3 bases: TGTGCCACCAGTTCAACAATTGGCACTGAAGCTTTCTTT.